Sequencing of this T cell receptor (beta chain) was carried out in a study of Graves' ophthalmopathy and Graves' hyperthyroidism listed by TCRdb under 2018. Regarding the research as a whole: Peripheral blood samples were taken at the time of initial diagnosis, before any treatment was given. The study used TCR beta repertoire signatures to distinguish Graves' ophthalmopathy from Graves' hyperthyroidism and to predict progression to ophthalmopathy. In total, 120 to 150 blood samples were TCR-sequenced: 40 to 45 ophthalmopathy, 80 or so hyperthyroidism and about 17 hyperthyroidism-to-ophthalmopathy patients. A discovery set of 100 patients (roughly 41 ophthalmopathy, around 57 stable hyperthyroidism) was enrolled to explore V-J signatures distinguishing ophthalmopathy from hyperthyroidism. An independent validation cohort was composed of 18 to 20 hyperthyroidism patients and approximately 15 patients who later progressed from hyperthyroidism to ophthalmopathy. In over five hyperthyroidism patients, T-cell repertoires of thyroid tissue and blood were compared. Once sampling was done, hyperthyroidism patients were given methimazole at a starting dose of 30 mg daily, while ophthalmopathy patients were given high-dose intravenous methylprednisolone.

For repertoire sequencing, TCR beta CDR3 regions were amplified from RNA transcripts. The first round was an RT-PCR using HTBI primers with the Qiagen OneStep RT-PCR kit, and this first round was followed by a second-round multiplex PCR, then size selection and purification. Libraries were sequenced paired-end with 100 bp reads on an Illumina HiSeq2000. Processing in the source paper ran as follows. SOAPnuke was used to process the reads, throwing out any read that had adapters, had uncalled bases, had a mean Phred below 15, or lacked an exact constant-primer or identifier match. COPE v1.2.5 was used to merge the high-quality paired reads. Clonotypes were defined as unique nucleotide sequences and were aligned to IMGT TRB V, D and J references using MiTCR v1.1. Only V-J combinations with frequency above 0.0001 were analysed, covering approximately 99% of repertoires. For each V-J combination, a TCR clonal expansion and chaos score was defined as F50 clonal expansion divided by the chaos observed in the TCRdist matrix. Features were reduced by Welch's t-statistics and random forest to more than 10 V-J combinations, which fed a naive Bayes classifier. Thyroid-blood repertoire similarity was quantified with the Morisita-Horn index. Through fastp at Q25 and MiXCR, TCRdb rebuilt clones from the public reads, retaining in-frame beta chains. All rows with the same CDR3 protein become a single entry with the most common DNA and genes. What appears here as the V and J calls and clone size reflects TCRdb's work, not the paper's. The sample table shows almost 750,000 distinct CDR3 sequences, and roughly two fifths are seen once. 35% to 55% of the sample lies in the top ten.

Ophthalmopathy patients had moderately to severely active disease, Clinical Activity Score of at least 3, NOSPECS grade of at least 4, and disease duration under 3 months. Patients with other autoimmune diseases, uncontrolled infections, pregnancy or lactation were excluded from the study. Diagnosis relied on clinical symptoms, serum thyroxine, TRAb, thyroid ultrasound and orbital computed tomography. PBMCs were isolated from 10 ml of fresh peripheral blood by Ficoll-Paque density gradient centrifugation. Total RNA was extracted with Trizol reagent and quality-checked on an Agilent 2100 Bioanalyzer. Relative to germline, V is missing 6 bases and J is missing 6 bases, with 10 bases of the junction outside any gene match. According to the germline V gene, CDR1 reads SGHRS and CDR2 reads YFSETQ. From its cysteine to its phenylalanine, the CDR3 spans 15 amino acids. Here the CDR3 DNA is all that survives: 45 bases in frame from base 1.

Beyond this particular receptor, the publication reports: In cross-validation, the 13-signature model distinguished ophthalmopathy from stable hyperthyroidism with approximately 88% sensitivity and almost 83% specificity, and in the test set the corresponding values were around 80% and 75%. In validation, the model predicted ophthalmopathy progression with 70.59% sensitivity and about 73% specificity; some 13 predicted patients were CT-confirmed with GO in a median of 6.5 months. No statistical method was used to predetermine the sample size, and group allocation was not hidden from the investigators. Among expanded thyroid clonotypes with frequency above 0.001, most also showed up in blood, which suggests that blood repertoires may reflect the thyroid immune response.

In this sample, this clonotype turned up a few times. The antigen this receptor binds is unknown. Base qualities were left out, and no much larger clone turns up one base away. The chain joins TRBV5-1 to TRBJ1-4, with 8 bases matching TRBD1. The material sequenced was peripheral blood. This sequence originates from an adult man with Graves' ophthalmopathy. The nucleotide sequence is TGCGCCAGCACCTCTGACGGACAGGGCCATGAAAAACTGTTTTTT. The translation is CASTSDGQGHEKLFF.